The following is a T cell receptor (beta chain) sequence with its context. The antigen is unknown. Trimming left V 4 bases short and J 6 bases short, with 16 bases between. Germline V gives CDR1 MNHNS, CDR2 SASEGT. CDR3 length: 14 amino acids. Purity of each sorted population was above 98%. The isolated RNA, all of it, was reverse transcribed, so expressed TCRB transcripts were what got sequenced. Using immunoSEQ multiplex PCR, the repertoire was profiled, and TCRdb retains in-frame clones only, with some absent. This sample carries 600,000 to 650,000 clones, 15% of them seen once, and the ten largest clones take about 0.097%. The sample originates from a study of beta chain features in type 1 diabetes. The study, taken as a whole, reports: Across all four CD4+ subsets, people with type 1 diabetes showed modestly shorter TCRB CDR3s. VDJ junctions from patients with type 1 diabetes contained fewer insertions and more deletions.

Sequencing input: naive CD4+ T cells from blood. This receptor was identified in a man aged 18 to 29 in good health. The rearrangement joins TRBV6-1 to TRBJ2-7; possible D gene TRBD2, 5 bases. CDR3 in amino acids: CASSVGRYPLEQYF. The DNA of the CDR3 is TGTGCCAGCAGTGTGGGGAGATACCCCCTCGAGCAGTACTTC.